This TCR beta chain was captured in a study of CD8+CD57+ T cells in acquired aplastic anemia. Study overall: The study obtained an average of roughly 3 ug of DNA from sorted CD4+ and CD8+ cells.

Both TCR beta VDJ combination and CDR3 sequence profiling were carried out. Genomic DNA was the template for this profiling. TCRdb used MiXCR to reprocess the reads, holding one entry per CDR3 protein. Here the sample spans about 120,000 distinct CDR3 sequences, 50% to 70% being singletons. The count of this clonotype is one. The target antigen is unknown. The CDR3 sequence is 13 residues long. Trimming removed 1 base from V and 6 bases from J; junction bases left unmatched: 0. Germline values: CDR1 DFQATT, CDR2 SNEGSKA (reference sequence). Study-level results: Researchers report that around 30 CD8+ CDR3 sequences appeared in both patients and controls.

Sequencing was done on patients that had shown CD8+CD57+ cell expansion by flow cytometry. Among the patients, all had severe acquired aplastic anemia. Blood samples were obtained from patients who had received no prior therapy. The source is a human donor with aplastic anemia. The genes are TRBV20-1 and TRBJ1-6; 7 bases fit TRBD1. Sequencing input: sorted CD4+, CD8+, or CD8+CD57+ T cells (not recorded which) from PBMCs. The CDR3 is CSARAGGNSPLHF. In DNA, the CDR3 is TGCAGTGCTAGAGCAGGGGGTAATTCACCCCTCCACTTT.